This T cell receptor (beta chain) was sequenced during a study of Siglec-9 on CD8 T cells in melanoma. Findings and limits, study-wide: An effector memory CD8+ subset marked by Siglec-9 reportedly appeared to gather in melanoma.

TCRdb's table, derived via immunoSEQ multiplex PCR, lists solely in-frame clones and lacks some. The sample gives roughly 30,000 clones, roughly 78% of which show up once; 5.5% to 7.5% is in the top ten. CDR1 and CDR2 (germline): SEHNR, FQNEAQ (reference sequence). The CDR3 sequence is 15 residues long. Trimming at V came to 2 bases and at J to 6 bases, leaving 7 bases not matched to a gene. On this clone: The antigen remains undetermined.

The sequence was collected from a human donor in good health. J is TRBJ1-2 and V is TRBV7-9, with TRBD1 identical over 9 bases. The source material was Siglec-9- CD8+ T cells sorted from blood. CDR3 DNA sequence: TGTGCCAGCAGCTTACCCCGGGACAGGGAACATGGCTACACCTTC. Encoded protein: CASSLPRDREHGYTF.